This T cell receptor (beta chain) was recovered during a study of cytomegalovirus exposure and HLA in healthy donors. The V segment lost 3 bases and the J segment 6 bases; nucleotides outside the gene matches: 2. The CDR3 sequence is 15 residues long. From germline, CDR1 is MGHRA and CDR2 YSYEKL. The PCR used 60 Vbeta and 13 Jbeta primers. Only in-frame clones appear in the TCRdb table, and some are missing; sequencing was by immunoSEQ multiplex PCR. This sample carries around 150,000 clones, 75% to 85% of them seen once, and the ten largest clones take under 2%. It was healthy bone marrow donors who served as donors.

Input material: PBMCs. The TCR originated in a woman aged 18 to 35 in good health and CMV-seronegative. This chain connects TRBV4-1 to TRBJ2-1, with 13 bases lining up with TRBD2. The CDR3 DNA reads as TGCGCCAGCAGCCACAGGACTAGCGGGAGCAATGAGCAGTTCTTC. Amino acids: CASSHRTSGSNEQFF.